This T cell receptor beta chain was profiled in a study of CD8+CD57+ T cells in acquired aplastic anemia. The TCR beta profiling, which covered VDJ combination and CDR3 sequence, was carried out using genomic DNA as the template. Using its own MiXCR run on the reads, TCRdb lists one record per CDR3 protein. Of about 170,000 distinct CDR3 sequences listed, roughly 48% are singletons. The authors sequenced patients whose flow cytometry had shown CD8+CD57+ cell expansion. This clonotype has a count of ten or more. This CDR3 contains 17 residues. V lost 0 bases and J lost 4; bases outside the gene matches: 7. CDR1 and CDR2 (germline): MNHEY, SVGAGI.

The rearrangement links TRBV6-5 to TRBJ2-7; 12 bases are shared with TRBD1. Specimen: sorted CD4+, CD8+, or CD8+CD57+ T cells (not recorded which) from PBMCs. The origin of this receptor is a human donor with aplastic anemia. The CDR3 protein is CASSYSNMGQGAYEQYF. CDR3 in DNA: TGTGCCAGCAGTTACTCGAATATGGGACAGGGGGCGTACGAGCAGTACTTC.